These 17 T cell receptor beta chains originate from one sample sequenced in a study of identical twins (TCRdb year 2016). Library generation was performed with 5' RACE. This sample was sequenced with an Illumina HiSeq 2000. TCRdb reworked the public reads: Q25 trimming with fastp, MiXCR clone assembly, productive beta chains retained. Records with the same CDR3 protein are collapsed into one entry carrying the most frequent genes and DNA. In this sample the table shows approximately 890,000 distinct CDR3 sequences, approximately 13% of which occur a single time. The ten most abundant clones make up around 1.5% of the sample. A further study also used this sample, focusing on yellow fever vaccine responses in identical twins.

The sample consisted of PBMCs. The receptors shown here come from a young woman in good health.

This clonotype was seen repeatedly, ten times or more. V is TRBV12-3 or TRBV12-4 and J is TRBJ2-2; 7 bases align to TRBD2. Trimming removed 2 bases from V and 4 bases from J; junction bases left unmatched: 7. This CDR3 spans 16 amino acids. The DNA for the CDR3 is TGTGCCAGCAGTTTATCGGGGGGTAGCGGCACCGGGGAGCTGTTTTTT. This sequence encodes CASSLSGGSGTGELFF.

This clonotype was picked up many times. The chain uses TRBV6-1 and TRBJ2-7; 9 positions agree with TRBD2. The germline CDR1 and CDR2 sequences are MNHNS and SASEGT. The length of the CDR3 is 15 residues. V gave up 8 bases and J gave up 3 bases; unmatched junction bases: 11. The CDR3 is CASSSPGLAYYEQYF. CDR3 nucleotides: TGTGCCAGCTCATCGCCGGGACTAGCATACTACGAGCAGTACTTC.

This clonotype came up many times. V and J are TRBV10-3 and TRBJ2-5; the match to TRBD2 covers 8 bases. Trimming cost V 8 bases and J 4 bases; bases outside gene matches: 3. This CDR3 is built from 12 residues. The germline gives CDR1 ENHRY, CDR2 SYGVKD. The CDR3 loop is CAISGGGETQYF. The CDR3 DNA follows: TGTGCCATCTCGGGAGGGGGAGAGACCCAGTACTTC.

The chain is built from TRBV9 and TRBJ2-1; TRBD1 is a possible D gene (6 bases). V lost 4 bases and J 9 bases, leaving 20 bases between the germline ends. This CDR3 is built from 15 residues. Germline CDR1 SGDLS, CDR2 YYNGEE. The CDR3 sequence is CASSNRATMTSEQFF. As DNA, the CDR3 is TGTGCCAGCAGCAACAGGGCCACGATGACAAGTGAGCAGTTCTTC.

This clonotype was detected a few times. The rearrangement links TRBV29-1 to TRBJ2-1; 7 bases agree with TRBD1. V lost 4 bases, J lost 6 bases, and 12 bases stayed unmatched. CDR1 is SQVTM, CDR2 ANQGSEA, per germline. This CDR3 has 15 amino acids. CDR3 protein: CSVAGPGGAFNEQFF. For the CDR3, the DNA is TGCAGCGTTGCAGGGCCAGGGGGTGCTTTCAATGAGCAGTTCTTC.

The rearrangement uses TRBV10-2 and TRBJ2-2; D is undetermined. The CDR3 runs 16 residues. Germline loops: CDR1 WSHSY, CDR2 SAAADI. Trimming left V 4 bases short and J 1 base short, with 13 bases between. This chain's CDR3 is CASSVWQNLNTGELFF. The CDR3 bases are TGCGCCAGCAGTGTTTGGCAAAACTTGAACACCGGGGAGCTGTTTTTT.

In its sample, this clonotype was seen a few times. The CDR3 protein is CASDWFRGAGGNTGELFF. CDR3 nucleotide sequence: TGTGCCAGCGACTGGTTCAGGGGGGCCGGAGGGAACACCGGGGAGCTGTTTTTT. The gene calls are TRBV27 and TRBJ2-2; tentative D call: TRBD1 (7 bases). Germline V CDR1 and CDR2: MNHEY, SMNVEV (reference sequence). The CDR3 sequence is 18 residues long. Trimming left V 8 bases short and J 1 base short, with 23 bases between.

This chain uses TRBV12-3 or TRBV12-4 with TRBJ2-2; tentatively, D is TRBD1 or TRBD2 (5 bases each). Between the trimmed V and J ends, which lost 3 bases and 4 bases, there was a span of 12 bases. The CDR3 has 15 residues. CDR3 protein: CASSFGGRSTGELFF. The CDR3 nucleotides are TGTGCCAGCAGTTTTGGGGGAAGGAGCACCGGGGAGCTGTTTTTT.

The chain recombines TRBV12-3 or TRBV12-4 with TRBJ2-3; weak D call: TRBD2 (6 bases). The CDR3 sequence is 13 residues long. Trimming removed 6 bases from V and 6 bases from J, with 13 bases in between. The DNA of the CDR3 is TGTGCCAGCAGGGACACACGGGGGGATACGCAGTATTTT. This codes for CASRDTRGDTQYF.

This clonotype occurred a few times. This rearrangement joins TRBV19 to TRBJ1-6, with 7 bases matching TRBD1. Trimming cost V 7 bases and J 6 bases; bases outside gene matches: 12. CDR1 LNHDA and CDR2 SQIVND come from the germline V gene (reference sequence). The CDR3 is made up of 16 amino acids. The CDR3 sequence is CASTTSGGTLNSPLHF. CDR3 nucleotides: TGTGCCAGTACCACCTCAGGGGGTACCCTTAATTCACCCCTCCACTTT. Filled out from reference TRBV19 and TRBJ1-6, the complete variable domain reads DGGITQSPKYLFRKEGQNVTLSCEQNLNHDAMYWYRQDPGQGLRLIYYSQIVNDFQKGDIAEGYSVSREKKESFPLTVTSAQKNPTAFYLCASTTSGGTLNSPLHFGNGTRLTVT.

This clonotype was observed a handful of times. The chain carries TRBV4-1 and TRBJ1-6; 10 nucleotides agree with TRBD1. V dropped 0 bases and J dropped 10; count of bases not matched to a gene: 3. Germline CDR1 is MGHRA and CDR2 is YSYEKL. The CDR3 has 15 amino acids. CDR3 loop: CASSQERQGASPLHF. The DNA of the CDR3 is TGCGCCAGCAGCCAAGAGAGACAGGGGGCCTCACCCCTCCACTTT.

This chain links TRBV12-3 or TRBV12-4 with TRBJ2-7; D is possibly TRBD1 (6 bases). This CDR3 is built from 13 residues. The V and J ends lost 5 bases and 6 bases respectively, with 14 bases between them. CDR3 sequence: CASSTLRDTEQYF. CDR3 DNA: TGTGCCAGCAGTACCCTCCGGGACACCGAGCAGTACTTC.

The sample holds a few counts of this clonotype. The J gene is TRBJ2-7, the V gene TRBV12-3 or TRBV12-4; either TRBD1 or TRBD2 may supply D (5 bases each). Trimming shortened V by 3 bases and J by 4 bases, and 13 bases separated the two germline ends. The CDR3 length is 14 residues. The CDR3 is CASSLRVRDYEQYF. CDR3 nucleotide sequence: TGTGCCAGCAGTTTGCGGGTCAGGGATTACGAGCAGTACTTC.

Many counts were recorded for this clonotype. The J gene is TRBJ2-5, the V gene TRBV7-8; 8 bases are shared with TRBD1. CDR3 size: 16 residues. V shed 1 base, J shed 0 bases, and the junction held 4 bases outside the gene matches. The germline gives CDR1 SGHVS, CDR2 FQNEAQ. CDR3 region: CASSLVTGGDQETQYF. In DNA, the CDR3 is TGTGCCAGCAGCTTAGTAACAGGGGGAGACCAAGAGACCCAGTACTTC.

The table lists this clonotype with a few counts. The chain links TRBV2 to TRBJ1-1, with D perhaps TRBD1 (6 bases). CDR3 length: 15 amino acids. The germline V gene has CDR1 SNHLY and CDR2 FYNNEI. The germline V and J ends were trimmed by 3 bases and 0 bases, with 11 bases remaining between them. The CDR3 DNA reads as TGTGCCAGCAGTGATAGCCGGACAGTGAACACTGAAGCTTTCTTT. Amino acids: CASSDSRTVNTEAFF.

This clonotype has just a few counts. This sequence joins TRBV11-1 and TRBJ2-6, with D perhaps being TRBD1 or TRBD2 (5 bases each). Trimming removed 2 bases at V and 2 bases at J, with 19 bases between. The CDR3 is 19 residues long. From germline, CDR1 is SGHAT and CDR2 FQDESV (reference sequence). The CDR3: CASSLRWDEESAGANVLTF. CDR3 DNA: TGTGCCAGCAGCTTACGTTGGGACGAAGAATCCGCTGGGGCCAACGTCCTGACTTTC.

This clonotype turned up a few times. The chain joins TRBV11-2 to TRBJ2-3, with 11 nucleotides matching TRBD2. The CDR3 length is 17 residues. In germline, CDR1 is SGHAT, CDR2 FQNNGV. The junction had 6 bases not matched to a gene; V was cut back by 0 bases and J by 4 bases. CDR3 sequence (DNA): TGTGCCAGCAGCTTAGATACTAGCGGGAGTCGCGCAGATACGCAGTATTTT. Its translation is CASSLDTSGSRADTQYF.